The clone carrying this T cell receptor beta chain was seen ten or more times. TCRdb ran MiXCR on the RACE reads and lists one entry per CDR3 protein. The data show around 360,000 distinct CDR3 sequences, over 6% seen once. The data belong to a study of human T cells and chemical hapten exposure. V lost 1 base, J lost 4 bases, and 3 bases stayed unmatched. The germline gives CDR1 SGHTA, CDR2 FQGNSA. The CDR3 consists of 15 residues. Time point meaning: patch test 2, 6 weeks after DPC sensitization. Treatment reported: therapeutic diphenylcyclopropenone sensitization with weekly scalp DPC. The sequenced sample was whole blood, obtained in connection with sensitization to the hapten diphenylcyclopropenone (DPC). The chain carries TRBV7-2 and TRBJ1-1; TRBD1 agrees at 10 bases. The clonotype was recovered from a woman younger than 30 with alopecia areata. Some clones in this sample may be carry-over from other donors' samples. The CDR3 sequence: CASSLEGQGFTEAFF. Written as DNA, the CDR3 is TGTGCCAGCAGCTTAGAGGGACAGGGGTTCACTGAAGCTTTCTTT.